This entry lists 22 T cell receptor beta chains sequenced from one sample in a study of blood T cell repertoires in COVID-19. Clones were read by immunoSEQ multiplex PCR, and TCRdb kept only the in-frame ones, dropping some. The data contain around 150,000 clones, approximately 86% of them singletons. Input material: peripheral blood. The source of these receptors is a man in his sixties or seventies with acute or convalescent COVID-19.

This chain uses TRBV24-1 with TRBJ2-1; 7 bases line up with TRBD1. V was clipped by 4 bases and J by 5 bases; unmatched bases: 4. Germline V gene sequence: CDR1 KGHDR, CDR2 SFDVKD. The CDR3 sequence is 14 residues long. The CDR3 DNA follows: TGTGCCACCAGTGAGCGAGGGACAGACAATGAGCAGTTCTTC. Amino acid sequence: CATSERGTDNEQFF.

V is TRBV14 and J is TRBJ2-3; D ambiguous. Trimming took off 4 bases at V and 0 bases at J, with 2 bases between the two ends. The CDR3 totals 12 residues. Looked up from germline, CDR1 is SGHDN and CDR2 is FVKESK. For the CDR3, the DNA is TGTGCCAGCAGCCCGAGCACAGATACGCAGTATTTT. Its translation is CASSPSTDTQYF.

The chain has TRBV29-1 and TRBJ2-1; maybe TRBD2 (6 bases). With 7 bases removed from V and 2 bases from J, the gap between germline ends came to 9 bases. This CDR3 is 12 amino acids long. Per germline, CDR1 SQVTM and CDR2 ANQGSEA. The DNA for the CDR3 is TGCAGCGACCGGGAGACCTACAATGAGCAGTTCTTC. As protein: CSDRETYNEQFF.

This CDR3 reads CASSYDRGNTEAFF. The CDR3 DNA is TGTGCCAGCAGTTACGACAGGGGAAACACTGAAGCTTTCTTT. This chain links TRBV6-5 with TRBJ1-1, with 8 bases aligning to TRBD1. This CDR3 is 14 amino acids long. CDR1 is MNHEY, CDR2 SVGAGI, per germline. J was trimmed by 2 bases and V by 2 bases; bases with no gene match: 1.

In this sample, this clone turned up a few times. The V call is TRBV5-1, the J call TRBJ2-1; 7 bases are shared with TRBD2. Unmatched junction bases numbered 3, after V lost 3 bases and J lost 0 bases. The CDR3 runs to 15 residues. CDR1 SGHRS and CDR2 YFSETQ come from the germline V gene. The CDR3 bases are TGCGCCAGCAGCTCCGGACTAGTCTCCTACAATGAGCAGTTCTTC. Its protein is CASSSGLVSYNEQFF.

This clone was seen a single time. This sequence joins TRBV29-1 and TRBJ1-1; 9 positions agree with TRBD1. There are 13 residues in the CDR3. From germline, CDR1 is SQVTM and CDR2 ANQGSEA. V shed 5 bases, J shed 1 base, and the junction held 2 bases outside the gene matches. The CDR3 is CSVSDRGNTEAFF. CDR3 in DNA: TGCAGCGTTTCGGACAGGGGGAACACTGAAGCTTTCTTT. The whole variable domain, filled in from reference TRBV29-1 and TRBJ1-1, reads SAVISQKPSRDICQRGTSLTIQCQVDSQVTMMFWYRQQPGQSLTLIATANQGSEATYESGFVIDKFPISRPNLTFSTLTVSNMSPEDSSIYLCSVSDRGNTEAFFGQGTRLTVV.

The CDR3, as DNA: TGCGCCAGCAGTTTACAGGGGGCTGGTCAGCCCCAGCATTTT. Translating gives CASSLQGAGQPQHF. The chain uses TRBV5-1 and TRBJ1-5, with 9 nucleotides matching TRBD1. Germline V lookup: CDR1 SGHRS, CDR2 YFSETQ. This CDR3 is 14 amino acids long. V trimming: 5 bases; J trimming: 6 bases; junction bases outside the gene matches: 6.

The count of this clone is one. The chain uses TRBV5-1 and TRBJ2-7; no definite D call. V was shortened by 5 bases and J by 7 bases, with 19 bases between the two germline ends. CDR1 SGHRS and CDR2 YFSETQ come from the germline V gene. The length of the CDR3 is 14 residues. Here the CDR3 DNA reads TGCGCCAGCAGGGCGGATGACCCTTTCTCGGAGCAGTACTTC. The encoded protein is CASRADDPFSEQYF. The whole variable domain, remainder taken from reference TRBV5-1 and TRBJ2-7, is KAGVTQTPRYLIKTRGQQVTLSCSPISGHRSVSWYQQTPGQGLQFLFEYFSETQRNKGNFPGRFSGRQFSNSRSEMNVSTLELGDSALYLCASRADDPFSEQYFGPGTRLTVT.

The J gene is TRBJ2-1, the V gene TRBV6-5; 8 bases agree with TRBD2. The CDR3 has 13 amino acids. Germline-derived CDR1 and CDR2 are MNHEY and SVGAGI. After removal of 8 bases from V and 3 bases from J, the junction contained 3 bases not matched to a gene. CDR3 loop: CASRSGSYNEQFF. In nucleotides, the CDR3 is TGTGCCAGCCGAAGCGGGAGCTACAATGAGCAGTTCTTC.

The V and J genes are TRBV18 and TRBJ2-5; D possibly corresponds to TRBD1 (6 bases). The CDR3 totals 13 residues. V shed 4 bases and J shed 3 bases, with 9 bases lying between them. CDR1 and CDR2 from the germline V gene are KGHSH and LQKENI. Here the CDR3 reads CASSHRDKETQYF. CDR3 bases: TGTGCCAGCTCACACCGGGACAAAGAGACCCAGTACTTC.

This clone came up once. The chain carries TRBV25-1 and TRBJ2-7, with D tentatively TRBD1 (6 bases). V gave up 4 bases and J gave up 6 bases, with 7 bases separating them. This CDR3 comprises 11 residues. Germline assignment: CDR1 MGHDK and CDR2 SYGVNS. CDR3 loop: CASSGGGEQYF. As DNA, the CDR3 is TGTGCCAGCAGTGGAGGGGGCGAGCAGTACTTC.

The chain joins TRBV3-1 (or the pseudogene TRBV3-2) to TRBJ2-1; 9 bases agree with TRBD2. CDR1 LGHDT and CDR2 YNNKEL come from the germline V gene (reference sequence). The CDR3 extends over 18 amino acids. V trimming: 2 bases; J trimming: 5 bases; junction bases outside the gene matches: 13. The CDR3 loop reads CASSQTSLGTSTHNEQFF. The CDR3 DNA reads TGTGCCAGCAGCCAAACTTCCCTCGGGACTAGCACCCACAATGAGCAGTTCTTC.

Here the CDR3 DNA reads TGTGCCAGCAGGGGATCAGGGGAGGAAGCTTTCTTT. Translation gives CASRGSGEEAFF. V is TRBV2 and J is TRBJ1-1; D perhaps matches TRBD1 (6 bases). V dropped 6 bases and J dropped 8 bases, with 13 bases sitting between them. Germline assignment: CDR1 SNHLY and CDR2 FYNNEI. The CDR3 has 12 amino acids.

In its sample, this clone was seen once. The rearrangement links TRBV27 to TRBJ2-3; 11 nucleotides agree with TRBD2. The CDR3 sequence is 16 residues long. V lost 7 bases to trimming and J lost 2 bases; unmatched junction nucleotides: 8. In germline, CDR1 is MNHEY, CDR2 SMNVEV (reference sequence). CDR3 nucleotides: TGTGCCAGCAACAGAAGACTAGCGGGATACACAGATACGCAGTATTTT. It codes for CASNRRLAGYTDTQYF.

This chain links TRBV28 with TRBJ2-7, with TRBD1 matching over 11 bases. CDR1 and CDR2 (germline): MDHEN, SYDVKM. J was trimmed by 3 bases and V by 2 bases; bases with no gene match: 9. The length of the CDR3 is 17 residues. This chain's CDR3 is CASSLRLGQGANYEQYF. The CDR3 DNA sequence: TGTGCCAGCAGTTTAAGACTTGGACAGGGGGCGAACTACGAGCAGTACTTC.

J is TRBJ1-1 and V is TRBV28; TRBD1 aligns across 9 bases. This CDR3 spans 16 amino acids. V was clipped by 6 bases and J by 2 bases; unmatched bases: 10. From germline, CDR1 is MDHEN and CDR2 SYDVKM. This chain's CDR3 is CASSLTGGGGNTEAFF. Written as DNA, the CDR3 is TGTGCCAGCAGCCTCACAGGGGGCGGGGGAAACACTGAAGCTTTCTTT.

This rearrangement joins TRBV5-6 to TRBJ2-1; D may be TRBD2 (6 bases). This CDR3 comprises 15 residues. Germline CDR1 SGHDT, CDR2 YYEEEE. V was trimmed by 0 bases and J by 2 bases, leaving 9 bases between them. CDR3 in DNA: TGTGCCAGCAGCTTGGCGGCTAGCGCCTACAATGAGCAGTTCTTC. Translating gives CASSLAASAYNEQFF.

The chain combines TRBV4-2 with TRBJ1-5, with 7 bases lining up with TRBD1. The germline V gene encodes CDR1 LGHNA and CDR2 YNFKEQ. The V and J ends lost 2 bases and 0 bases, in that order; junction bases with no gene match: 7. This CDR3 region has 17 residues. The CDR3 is CASSQSPEGASNQPQHF. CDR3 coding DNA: TGTGCCAGCAGCCAAAGCCCGGAGGGGGCTAGCAATCAGCCCCAGCATTTT.

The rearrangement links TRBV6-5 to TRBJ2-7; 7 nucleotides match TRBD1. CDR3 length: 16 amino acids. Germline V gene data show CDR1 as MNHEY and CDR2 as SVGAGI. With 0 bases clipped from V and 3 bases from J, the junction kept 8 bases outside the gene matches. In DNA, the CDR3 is TGTGCCAGCAGTTACTCCCCGGGACAGAAAAGCTACGAGCAGTACTTC. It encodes CASSYSPGQKSYEQYF.

Here the CDR3 reads CASSPGASGSVTQYF. CDR3 coding DNA: TGTGCCAGCAGCCCCGGGGCTAGCGGGAGCGTGACCCAGTACTTC. This rearrangement joins TRBV7-3 to TRBJ2-5, with 10 bases that match TRBD2. CDR1 is SGHTA, CDR2 FQGTGA, per germline. The J segment lost 7 bases and the V segment lost 5 bases, leaving 10 bases of the junction unmatched. The CDR3 is 15 residues long.

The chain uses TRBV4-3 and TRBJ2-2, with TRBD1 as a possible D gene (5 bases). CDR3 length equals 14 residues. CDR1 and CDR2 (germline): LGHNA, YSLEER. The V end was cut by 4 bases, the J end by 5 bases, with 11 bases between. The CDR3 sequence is CASSRSPGTGELFF. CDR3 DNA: TGCGCCAGCAGCCGAAGCCCAGGGACCGGGGAGCTGTTTTTT.

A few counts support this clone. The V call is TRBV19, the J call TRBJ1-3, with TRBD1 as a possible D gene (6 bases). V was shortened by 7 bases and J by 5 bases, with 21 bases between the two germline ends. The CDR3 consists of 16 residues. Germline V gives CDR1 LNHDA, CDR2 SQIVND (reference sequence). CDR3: CASTSVGADRRNTIYF. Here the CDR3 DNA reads TGTGCCAGTACATCTGTGGGGGCCGACAGAAGAAACACCATATATTTT. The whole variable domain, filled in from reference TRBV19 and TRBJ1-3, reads DGGITQSPKYLFRKEGQNVTLSCEQNLNHDAMYWYRQDPGQGLRLIYYSQIVNDFQKGDIAEGYSVSREKKESFPLTVTSAQKNPTAFYLCASTSVGADRRNTIYFGEGSWLTVV.